This entry lists 14 T cell receptor beta chains sequenced from one sample in a study of T cells in Graves' hyperthyroidism and ophthalmopathy. TCR beta CDR3 regions were amplified from RNA transcripts. Carried out on the TCR CDR3, a first-round RT-PCR used the HTBI primer set. TCRdb reprocessed the multiplex PCR reads via MiXCR and lists one record per CDR3 protein. The sample yields 600,000 to 800,000 distinct CDR3 sequences, 35% seen once. Sequencing was performed on blood. The source is a woman aged 40 to 50 with Graves' hyperthyroidism.

This clonotype was recorded a few times. The chain couples TRBV6-4 to TRBJ1-2, with D maybe TRBD1 (5 bases). The V and J ends lost 3 bases and 4 bases respectively, with 18 bases between them. CDR1 is MRHNA, CDR2 SNTAGT, per germline. CDR3 length equals 16 residues. CDR3 in amino acids: CASSDQGRLRSYGYTF. In nucleotides, the CDR3 is TGTGCCAGCAGTGATCAGGGCAGGCTACGATCCTATGGCTACACCTTC.

With respect to this clonotype: This may be a read error: a much more frequent sequence differs by one nucleotide. The rearrangement joins TRBV20-1 to TRBJ2-7; perhaps TRBD2 as D (5 bases). This CDR3 has 15 amino acids. In germline, CDR1 is DFQATT, CDR2 SNEGSKA (reference sequence). The CDR3 nucleotides read TGCAGTGCCCGCGGTGGGGAGCATAGCTCCTACGGGCAGTACTTC. As protein: CSARGGEHSSYGQYF.

This clonotype was counted ten times or more. The rearrangement uses TRBV6-5 and TRBJ1-2; D gene uncertain. Between the trimmed V and J ends, which lost 7 bases and 5 bases, there was a span of 14 bases. The CDR3 is 13 residues long. Germline CDR1 is MNHEY and CDR2 is SVGAGI. CDR3 coding DNA: TGTGCCAGCACCGACGGGCGGACTTATGGCTACACCTTC. This translates into CASTDGRTYGYTF.

This clonotype appeared a few times. J is TRBJ2-3 and V is TRBV7-2, with TRBD2 as a possible D gene (6 bases). V was trimmed by 5 bases and J by 4 bases, leaving 10 bases between them. The CDR3 loop spans 13 amino acids. Germline loops: CDR1 SGHTA, CDR2 FQGNSA. In DNA, the CDR3 is TGTGCCAGCAGCGAACTAGCCCCAGATACGCAGTATTTT. It yields the protein CASSELAPDTQYF.

This clonotype occurred a few times. A read error may account for a junction end that differs from germline. The V gene is TRBV11-2, the J gene TRBJ1-6, with a weak D call TRBD1 (6 bases). CDR1 SGHAT and CDR2 FQNNGV come from the germline V gene. The CDR3 runs to 15 residues. The CDR3 reads CASSQSGAGNSPLHF. For the CDR3, the DNA is TGCGCCAGCAGCCAGTCGGGGGCTGGGAATTCACCCCTCCACTTT.

The CDR3 DNA reads TGTGCCAGCAGACCAGGGGGCGCGGAGAATACGCAGTATTTT. Its protein is CASRPGGAENTQYF. V is TRBV3-1 and J is TRBJ2-3, with 8 positions matching TRBD1. The CDR3 extends over 14 amino acids. The V and J ends lost 6 bases and 7 bases, in that order; junction bases with no gene match: 9. Germline V gene data show CDR1 as LGHDT and CDR2 as YNNKEL (reference sequence).

As for this clonotype: At one of its ends the junction is not consistent with the germline gene, which may arise from a read error. The chain combines TRBV29-1 with TRBJ1-2; D perhaps matches TRBD1 (5 bases). The CDR3 extends over 11 amino acids. CDR1 and CDR2 (germline): SQVTM, ANQGSEA. The CDR3 DNA is TGCAGCGTTGGGGGGGGATACGGCTACGCCTTC. As protein: CSVGGGYGYAF.

V and J are TRBV2 and TRBJ2-6; 9 bases agree with TRBD1. The CDR3 extends over 16 amino acids. In germline, CDR1 is SNHLY, CDR2 FYNNEI. Trimming cost V 4 bases and J 2 bases; bases outside gene matches: 3. This CDR3 reads CASSATGGTGANVLTF. In DNA, the CDR3 is TGTGCCAGCAGTGCTACAGGGGGCACTGGGGCCAACGTCCTGACTTTC.

The chain combines TRBV27 with TRBJ1-2; 10 positions match TRBD1. The germline V gene has CDR1 MNHEY and CDR2 SMNVEV (reference sequence). With V trimmed by 6 bases and J by 4 bases, 8 bases remained unmatched. The CDR3 is made up of 15 amino acids. CDR3: CASSPGTGARYGYTF. The CDR3 coding sequence is TGTGCCAGCAGCCCCGGGACAGGGGCCCGCTATGGCTACACCTTC.

The gene calls are TRBV4-1 and TRBJ2-7; D is uncertain. Trimming shortened V by 2 bases and J by 0 bases, and 8 bases separated the two germline ends. This CDR3 has 14 amino acids. Germline loops: CDR1 MGHRA, CDR2 YSYEKL. For the CDR3, the DNA is TGCGCCAGCAGCCAAAACAGCGCCTCCTACGAGCAGTACTTC. Amino acid sequence: CASSQNSASYEQYF.

This clonotype was counted a few times. This chain joins TRBV6-6 and TRBJ2-2; TRBD1 agrees at 7 bases. CDR3 length equals 15 residues. The ends lost 7 bases at V and 7 bases at J; junction bases unmatched: 12. Looked up from germline, CDR1 is MNHNY and CDR2 is SVGAGI (reference sequence). This CDR3 reads CASTKEGATGGELFF. CDR3 bases: TGTGCCAGCACCAAAGAGGGGGCGACCGGCGGGGAGCTGTTTTTT.

This clonotype was detected ten times or more. V gene TRBV7-2 combines with J gene TRBJ1-2; D gene ambiguous. The CDR3 covers 12 residues. CDR1 is SGHTA, CDR2 FQGNSA, per germline. Trimming removed 1 base from V and 5 bases from J, with 5 bases in between. The DNA for the CDR3 is TGTGCCAGCAGCTTAGACGTTTATGGCTACACCTTC. Translation gives CASSLDVYGYTF.

This clonotype was seen more than once but under ten times. The J gene is TRBJ2-2, the V gene TRBV10-3, with 9 bases identical to TRBD1. Germline CDR1 ENHRY, CDR2 SYGVKD. This CDR3 spans 15 amino acids. V lost 0 bases to trimming and J lost 7 bases; unmatched junction nucleotides: 3. This CDR3 reads CAISESGDRDGELFF. The CDR3, as DNA: TGTGCCATCAGTGAGTCTGGGGACAGGGACGGGGAGCTGTTTTTT.

In this sample, this clonotype turned up many times. The chain employs TRBV9 and TRBJ1-1; D is unclear. CDR3 length equals 14 residues. The V end lost 0 bases, the J end lost 6 bases, and 12 bases lay between the germline ends. The germline gives CDR1 SGDLS, CDR2 YYNGEE. As DNA, the CDR3 is TGTGCCAGCAGCGTAGGGGATTACAAGCCTGAAGCTTTCTTT. Amino acids: CASSVGDYKPEAFF.